One sample yielded the 27 T cell receptor beta chains listed below, sequenced in a study of blood T cell repertoires in COVID-19. Clones were read by immunoSEQ multiplex PCR, and TCRdb kept only the in-frame ones, dropping some. The top ten hold around 3.9% of the sample, which has around 260,000 clones, around four fifths seen once. The material sequenced was PBMCs or T cells enriched from blood (not recorded which). The receptors were gathered from a man between 25 and 39 years old with acute COVID-19.

V gene TRBV19 combines with J gene TRBJ1-1; 7 bases map to TRBD1. V dropped 5 bases and J dropped 4; count of bases not matched to a gene: 1. Per germline, CDR1 LNHDA and CDR2 SQIVND (reference sequence). There are 12 residues in the CDR3. The CDR3 DNA follows: TGTGCCAGTAGTCAGGGGGTCACTGAAGCTTTCTTT. Amino acid sequence: CASSQGVTEAFF.

In this sample, this clone turned up a few times. The chain is built from TRBV19 and TRBJ1-1, with D possibly being TRBD1 (6 bases). Trimming stripped 5 bases from V and 7 bases from J, with 14 bases between. The germline CDR1 and CDR2 sequences are LNHDA and SQIVND (reference sequence). This CDR3 region has 13 residues. The CDR3 nucleotides read TGTGCCAGTAGTTCCCTGGGAGGGGGTGAAGCTTTCTTT. Translating gives CASSSLGGGEAFF.

In its sample, this clone was seen a few times. The J gene is TRBJ1-6, the V gene TRBV3-1 (or the pseudogene TRBV3-2); 7 bases map to TRBD1. Germline values: CDR1 LGHDT, CDR2 YNNKEL (reference sequence). Trimming took 4 bases from V and 7 from J; bases not matched to a gene: 10. CDR3 size: 16 residues. The CDR3 sequence: CASSPNPGQKNSPLHF. The CDR3 bases are TGTGCCAGCAGCCCGAATCCGGGACAGAAGAATTCACCCCTCCACTTT.

The V gene is TRBV9, the J gene TRBJ1-1, with D maybe TRBD1 (6 bases). V was shortened by 0 bases and J by 3 bases, with 9 bases between the two germline ends. Germline-derived CDR1 and CDR2 are SGDLS and YYNGEE. The CDR3 consists of 14 residues. The CDR3 sequence is CASSVAGADTEAFF. The CDR3 DNA follows: TGTGCCAGCAGCGTAGCAGGGGCCGACACTGAAGCTTTCTTT.

The chain employs TRBV24-1 and TRBJ2-5; TRBD2 aligns across 13 bases. This CDR3 region has 16 residues. The germline V gene has CDR1 KGHDR and CDR2 SFDVKD. V dropped 4 bases and J dropped 5; count of bases not matched to a gene: 6. The CDR3 DNA follows: TGTGCCACCAGTGAGCCCGGGACTAGCGGGATTGAGACCCAGTACTTC. It yields the protein CATSEPGTSGIETQYF.

The count of this clone is one. The chain recombines TRBV18 with TRBJ2-7, with 11 bases lining up with TRBD1. Germline V lookup: CDR1 KGHSH, CDR2 LQKENI. The V segment lost 5 bases and the J segment 3 bases; nucleotides outside the gene matches: 6. The CDR3 is 15 amino acids. The CDR3 DNA reads TGTGCCAGCTCAGCGGGACAGGGGGGCCTCTACGAGCAGTACGTC. As protein: CASSAGQGGLYEQYV.

To note about this clone: The same CDR3 arises from other DNA sequences in this sample as well. J is TRBJ1-3 and V is TRBV14; D gene uncertain. The germline CDR1 and CDR2 sequences are SGHDN and FVKESK. This CDR3 region has 15 residues. The V end was cut by 1 base, the J end by 0 bases, with 7 bases between. Written as DNA, the CDR3 is TGTGCCAGCAGCCAAGTGCGGAGCTCTGGAAACACCATATATTTT. The encoded protein is CASSQVRSSGNTIYF.

This clone was seen a handful of times. The gene calls are TRBV27 and TRBJ1-6; D unresolved. This CDR3 region has 14 residues. CDR1 is MNHEY and CDR2 is SMNVEV in the germline V gene (reference sequence). Trimming removed 9 bases at V and 8 bases at J, with 17 bases between. CDR3 in amino acids: CARTKGVADSPLHF. CDR3 bases: TGTGCCAGGACCAAGGGAGTGGCAGATTCACCCCTCCACTTT.

V gene TRBV12-3 or TRBV12-4 combines with J gene TRBJ1-1; D is ambiguous. Trimming pared 5 bases from V and 4 bases from J, leaving 11 bases between. This CDR3 contains 13 residues. The DNA for the CDR3 is TGTGCCAGCAGTCTAACAGAGGGCACTGAAGCTTTCTTT. Translating gives CASSLTEGTEAFF.

The DNA of the CDR3 is TGTGCCAGCAGCCCGACAGGGCTAATGAACACTGAAGCTTTCTTT. Its translation is CASSPTGLMNTEAFF. The gene calls are TRBV9 and TRBJ1-1; 7 bases fit TRBD1. V was clipped by 4 bases and J by 0 bases; unmatched bases: 6. Germline assignment: CDR1 SGDLS and CDR2 YYNGEE. The CDR3 covers 15 residues.

The rearrangement links TRBV19 to TRBJ1-1; TRBD1 might be the D (5 bases). The germline gives CDR1 LNHDA, CDR2 SQIVND (reference sequence). This CDR3 region has 13 residues. V was cut by 3 bases and J by 7 bases, with 12 bases left in between. Here the CDR3 DNA reads TGTGCCAGTAGTATTAAGCAGGGTCTTGAAGCTTTCTTT. As protein: CASSIKQGLEAFF.

The rearrangement uses TRBV15 and TRBJ2-7; D remains ambiguous. Germline V gene data show CDR1 as LNHNV and CDR2 as YYDKDF (reference sequence). The V gene lost 0 bases and the J gene lost 3 bases, with 12 bases spanning the gap. The length of the CDR3 is 15 residues. The CDR3 loop reads CATSRDSVNDYEQYV. CDR3 sequence (DNA): TGTGCCACCAGCAGAGATTCGGTGAATGACTACGAGCAGTACGTC.

The rearrangement joins TRBV11-2 to TRBJ1-6; D gene ambiguous. CDR1 SGHAT and CDR2 FQNNGV come from the germline V gene. The CDR3 has 14 amino acids. The ends were cut back, 8 bases at V and 0 bases at J, with 8 bases in the middle. CDR3 in DNA: TGTGCCAGCGGCGGGAGCTCCTATAATTCACCCCTCCACTTT. Translation: CASGGSSYNSPLHF.

The V call is TRBV9, the J call TRBJ1-2, with 7 bases that match TRBD1. This CDR3 has 16 amino acids. Germline V gives CDR1 SGDLS, CDR2 YYNGEE. Germline trimming cut 3 bases from V and 3 bases from J; bases unmatched to any gene: 11. The CDR3 is CASSEGRTGLDYGYTF. In DNA form, the CDR3 reads TGTGCCAGCAGCGAGGGACGGACAGGCTTAGACTATGGCTACACCTTC.

The DNA for the CDR3 is TGTGCCAGCAGTGAAACTAGCATCTACGAGCAGTACGTC. It translates to CASSETSIYEQYV. The gene calls are TRBV6-1 and TRBJ2-7, with a tentative D call TRBD2 (6 bases). V lost 2 bases, J lost 3 bases, and 8 bases lay in between. The CDR3 contains 13 residues. Germline V gives CDR1 MNHNS, CDR2 SASEGT.

In its sample, this clone was seen a few times. The J gene is TRBJ2-7, the V gene TRBV7-3; 9 nucleotides line up with TRBD2. The CDR3 is 18 amino acids. Germline lookup yields CDR1 SGHTA and CDR2 FQGTGA. The CDR3 nucleotides read TGTGCGGGGCTCTGCTTAAGAGAAAGGACTAGCGTATCCTACGAGCAGTACGTC. It translates to CAGLCLRERTSVSYEQYV.

V and J are TRBV5-1 and TRBJ2-3; a weak D match, TRBD2 (6 bases). Germline V gene sequence: CDR1 SGHRS, CDR2 YFSETQ. This CDR3 region has 14 residues. CDR3 DNA sequence: TGCGGCACTCGGCTAGGGACTAGCACAGATACGCAGTATTTT. It is translated as CGTRLGTSTDTQYF.

V and J are TRBV27 and TRBJ2-3, with 9 positions matching TRBD2. This CDR3 comprises 16 residues. The V gene end was trimmed by 2 bases and the J gene end by 4 bases; junction bases not matched to a gene: 7. The germline CDR1 and CDR2 sequences are MNHEY and SMNVEV (reference sequence). CDR3 sequence reads: CASSLGGRARPDTQYF. The DNA for the CDR3 is TGTGCCAGCAGTTTAGGCGGGAGGGCCCGGCCAGATACGCAGTATTTT.

This chain joins TRBV5-1 and TRBJ1-6; no firm D call. V was pared by 5 bases and J by 5 bases, with 11 bases between. The CDR3 contains 14 residues. The germline V gene encodes CDR1 SGHRS and CDR2 YFSETQ. The CDR3 sequence is CASSRRGDNSPLHF. The CDR3 coding sequence is TGCGCCAGCAGTAGACGGGGAGATAATTCACCCCTCCACTTT. Full variable domain (remainder filled in from reference TRBV5-1 and TRBJ1-6): KAGVTQTPRYLIKTRGQQVTLSCSPISGHRSVSWYQQTPGQGLQFLFEYFSETQRNKGNFPGRFSGRQFSNSRSEMNVSTLELGDSALYLCASSRRGDNSPLHFGNGTRLTVT.

A note on this clone: Other DNA sequences in the same sample also yield this CDR3. The chain couples TRBV3-1 (or the pseudogene TRBV3-2) to TRBJ2-1, with D possibly being TRBD1 (5 bases). In germline, CDR1 is LGHDT, CDR2 YNNKEL (reference sequence). Trimming took off 1 base at V and 10 bases at J, with 8 bases between the two ends. The CDR3 totals 12 residues. This CDR3 reads CASSQVAGEQFF. The DNA for the CDR3 is TGTGCCAGCAGCCAAGTCGCAGGGGAGCAGTTCTTC.

The V and J genes are TRBV6-4 and TRBJ1-6; weak D call: TRBD1 (6 bases). V lost 0 bases to trimming and J lost 9 bases, with 12 bases between them. The germline V gene encodes CDR1 MRHNA and CDR2 SNTAGT. The CDR3 contains 15 residues. The CDR3 DNA reads TGTGCCAGCAGTGACTCGCCAGGGACATCTTCACCCCTCCACTTT. It encodes CASSDSPGTSSPLHF.

This clone was counted between two and nine times. The chain is built from TRBV10-2 and TRBJ2-7, with D maybe TRBD1 (6 bases). Trimming took 6 bases from V and 1 from J, leaving 13 bases between them. Germline assignment: CDR1 WSHSY and CDR2 SAAADI. The CDR3 contains 14 residues. The CDR3 spells CASSELQGSYEQYV. The CDR3 bases are TGCGCCAGCAGCGAATTACAGGGATCCTACGAGCAGTACGTC.

About this clone itself: The same CDR3 is also encoded by other DNA sequences in this sample. The gene calls are TRBV6-5 and TRBJ2-1, with 9 nucleotides matching TRBD2. J lost 0 bases, V lost 0 bases, and 0 bases had no gene match. This CDR3 has 16 amino acids. Germline CDR1 and CDR2: MNHEY and SVGAGI. CDR3 nucleotide sequence: TGTGCCAGCAGTTACTCTAGCGGGAGCTCCTACAATGAGCAGTTCTTC. Protein: CASSYSSGSSYNEQFF.

The chain has TRBV30 and TRBJ1-3, with a weak D call TRBD1 (5 bases). Trimming removed 5 bases at V and 10 bases at J, with 18 bases between. The CDR3 sequence is 13 residues long. Germline V gene lookup returns CDR1 GTSNPN and CDR2 SVGIG (reference sequence). The DNA for the CDR3 is TGTGCCTGGCGGGGGAATTCGTATGGGACCATATATTTT. Its protein product is CAWRGNSYGTIYF.

The CDR3 loop is CATSEPSPGRVETQYF. In DNA form, the CDR3 reads TGTGCCACCAGTGAACCCTCCCCAGGGCGCGTAGAGACCCAGTACTTC. The chain combines TRBV24-1 with TRBJ2-5, with D tentatively TRBD1 (5 bases). Germline assignment: CDR1 KGHDR and CDR2 SFDVKD. The CDR3 spans 16 residues. Trimming shortened V by 4 bases and J by 4 bases, and 18 bases separated the two germline ends.

The chain has TRBV20-1 and TRBJ2-2, with 12 bases that match TRBD2. With 3 bases clipped from V and 4 bases from J, the junction kept 9 bases outside the gene matches. This CDR3 contains 17 residues. Germline V gene sequence: CDR1 DFQATT, CDR2 SNEGSKA (reference sequence). CDR3 in DNA: TGCAGTGCTAGTAGTCTAGCGGGGGGGCGAGGCACCGGGGAGCTGTTTTTT. Its translation: CSASSLAGGRGTGELFF.

The chain links TRBV19 to TRBJ2-3, with 11 bases matching TRBD2. Germline V gives CDR1 LNHDA, CDR2 SQIVND (reference sequence). V lost 7 bases to trimming and J lost 2 bases; unmatched junction nucleotides: 8. This CDR3 is 16 amino acids long. CDR3 nucleotides: TGTGCCAGTATGGGGGATAGCGGGAGGGCCACAGATACGCAGTATTTT. This codes for CASMGDSGRATDTQYF.